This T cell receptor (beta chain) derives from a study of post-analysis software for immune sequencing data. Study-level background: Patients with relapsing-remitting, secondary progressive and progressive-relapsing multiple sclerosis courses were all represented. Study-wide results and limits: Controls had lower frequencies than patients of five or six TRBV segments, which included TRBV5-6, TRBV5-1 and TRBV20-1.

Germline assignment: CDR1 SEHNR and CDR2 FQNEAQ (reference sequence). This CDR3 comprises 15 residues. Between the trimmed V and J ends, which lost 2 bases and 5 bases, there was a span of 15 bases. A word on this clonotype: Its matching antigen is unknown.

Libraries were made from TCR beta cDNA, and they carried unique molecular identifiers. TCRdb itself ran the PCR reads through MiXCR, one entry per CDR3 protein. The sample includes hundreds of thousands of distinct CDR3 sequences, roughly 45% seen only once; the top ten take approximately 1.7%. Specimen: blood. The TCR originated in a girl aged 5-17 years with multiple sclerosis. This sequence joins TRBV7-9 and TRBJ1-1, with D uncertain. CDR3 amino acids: CASSLKSAGITEAFF. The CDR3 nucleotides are TGTGCCAGCAGCTTAAAGTCCGCGGGGATAACTGAAGCTTTCTTT.